This T cell receptor (beta chain) is from a study of blood T cell repertoires in COVID-19. Study-wide context: PBMCs, B-cell-depleted T cells, or T cells provided the cDNA or gDNA that made up the material.

Study processing details: Reference gene primer amplification gave estimated nucleated cell counts. TCRdb's copy holds only in-frame clones and misses some; the assay was immunoSEQ multiplex PCR. D and trimming come from the DNA, and the V and J calls and clone size come from that table. The sample carries 300,000 to 450,000 clones, 80% to 90% recorded once. Cohorts were assigned according to the clinical history that participants reported. Recovery meant two consecutive negative NP/OP PCR tests, professional clearance, or resolved symptoms. The CDR3 has 14 amino acids. Between the trimmed V and J ends, which lost 4 bases and 8 bases, there was a span of 16 bases. CDR1 and CDR2 from the germline V gene are SGHRS and YFSETQ.

The specimen was PBMCs or T cells enriched from blood (not recorded which). The chain has TRBV5-1 and TRBJ2-1; D is perhaps TRBD1 (6 bases). This TCR derives from a man aged 18 to 30 who had recovered from COVID-19. The DNA of the CDR3 is TGCGCCAGCAGCCCCTCTAAACAGGGACATGAGCAGTTCTTC. Translation gives CASSPSKQGHEQFF. Combining the CDR3 with reference TRBV5-1 and TRBJ2-1 gives the whole variable domain KAGVTQTPRYLIKTRGQQVTLSCSPISGHRSVSWYQQTPGQGLQFLFEYFSETQRNKGNFPGRFSGRQFSNSRSEMNVSTLELGDSALYLCASSPSKQGHEQFFGPGTRLTVL.